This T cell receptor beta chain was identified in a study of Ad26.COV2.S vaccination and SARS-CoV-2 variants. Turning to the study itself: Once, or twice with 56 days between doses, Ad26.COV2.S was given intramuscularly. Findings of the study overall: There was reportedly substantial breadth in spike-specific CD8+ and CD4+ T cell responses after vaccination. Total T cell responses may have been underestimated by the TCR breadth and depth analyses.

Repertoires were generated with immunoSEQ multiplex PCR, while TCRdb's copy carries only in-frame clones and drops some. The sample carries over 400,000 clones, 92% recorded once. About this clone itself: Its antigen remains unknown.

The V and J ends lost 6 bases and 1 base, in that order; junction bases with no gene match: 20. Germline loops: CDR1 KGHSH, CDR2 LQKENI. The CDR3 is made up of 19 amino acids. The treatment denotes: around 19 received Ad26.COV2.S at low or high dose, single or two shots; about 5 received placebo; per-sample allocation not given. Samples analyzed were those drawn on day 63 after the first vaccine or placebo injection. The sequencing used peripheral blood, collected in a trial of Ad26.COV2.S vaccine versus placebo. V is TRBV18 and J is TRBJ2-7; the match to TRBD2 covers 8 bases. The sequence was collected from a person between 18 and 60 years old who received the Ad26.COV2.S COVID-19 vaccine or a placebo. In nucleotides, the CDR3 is TGTGCCAGCTCGCGACGGGACACTAATCTTAGCGGGGCTTCCTACGAGCAGTACTTC. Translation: CASSRRDTNLSGASYEQYF.